This T cell receptor (beta chain) was identified in a study of metastatic and nonmetastatic thyroid tumors. MiXCR was used by TCRdb to re-call the PCR reads. The sample lists tens of thousands of clones, 25% occurring once. Among the patients, none had received any treatment before thyroid surgery. This clonotype was obtained from a female donor with papillary thyroid cancer or a benign thyroid nodule (not recorded which). Some clones in this sample may be carry-over from other donors' samples. The specimen was blood.

CDR3 in DNA: TGTGCCTGGAGTGGCCTCCTGGGTAGTCAGCCCCAGCATTTT. Translating it yields CAWSGLLGSQPQHF. The chain is built from TRBV30 and TRBJ1-5; no definite D call. V was clipped by 1 base and J by 6 bases, with 13 bases between them. Germline V gene lookup returns CDR1 GTSNPN and CDR2 SVGIG (reference sequence). The CDR3 length is 14 residues. The complete variable domain, with remaining parts taken from reference TRBV30 and TRBJ1-5, reads SQTIHQWPATLVQPVGSPLSLECTVEGTSNPNLYWYRQAAGRGLQLLFYSVGIGQISSEVPQNLSASRPQDRQFILSSKKLLLSDSGFYLCAWSGLLGSQPQHFGDGTRLSIL.